This T cell receptor beta chain was sequenced for a study of T cell changes during pregnancy in multiple sclerosis. The data were produced by immunoSEQ multiplex PCR, yet TCRdb's version contains in-frame clones alone and is incomplete. The data hold approximately 50,000 clones, with 80% to 95% observed a single time. Sequencing used CD4+ T cells from peripheral blood mononuclear cells, obtained in the third trimester of pregnancy. This clonotype was obtained from a female donor with multiple sclerosis, enrolled in a pregnancy study.

The CDR3 loop reads CASSHRSQSGDYYGYTF. CDR3 nucleotide sequence: TGTGCCAGCAGTCACAGGAGCCAATCGGGGGATTACTATGGCTACACCTTC. This chain joins TRBV5-5 and TRBJ1-2; maybe TRBD1 (5 bases). Trimming pared 5 bases from V and 3 bases from J, leaving 23 bases between. Germline CDR1 is SGHKS and CDR2 is YYEKEE (reference sequence). The CDR3 is 17 residues long.